The source of this T cell receptor (beta chain) is a study of glioma-infiltrating T cells after dendritic cell vaccination. Study-wide background: Patients received autologous tumor lysate-pulsed dendritic cell vaccination between about 2003 and 2012. The vaccine used monocyte-derived dendritic cells pulsed overnight with autologous tumor lysate.

This CDR3 is 15 amino acids long. Germline CDR1 and CDR2: SEHNR and FQNEAQ (reference sequence). Trimming removed 1 base at V and 3 bases at J, with 11 bases between. The immunoSEQ assay amplified TCRB CDR3 from up to roughly 2 ug DNA. The assay was immunoSEQ multiplex PCR, and TCRdb's table has in-frame clones only and misses some. The table includes 80,000 to 100,000 clones, 79% detected once. Before vaccination, two weeks after the third vaccination, and at progression, PBMC were collected. The TCR originated in a human donor with glioblastoma. Here the sequenced sample was blood, taken before dendritic cell vaccination. J is TRBJ2-3 and V is TRBV7-9, with D tentatively TRBD1 (5 bases). The CDR3 sequence is CASSLGRVETDTQYF. CDR3 nucleotides: TGTGCCAGCAGCTTAGGCAGGGTTGAGACAGATACGCAGTATTTT.